This TCR beta chain was sequenced for a study of blood T cell repertoires in COVID-19. Across the whole study: Samples came from the United States, Italy and Spain, spanning acute and convalescent COVID-19. T cells, B-cell-depleted T cells, or PBMCs supplied cDNA or gDNA.

How the authors handled the data: Counts of nucleated cells, estimated from reference gene primer amplification, were obtained. Using immunoSEQ multiplex PCR, the repertoire was profiled, and TCRdb retains in-frame clones only, with some absent. The V and J calls and clone size come from that table; D and trimming were worked out from the DNA. The repertoire consists of roughly 250,000 clones, with around 84% occurring once and the leading ten covering over 0.95%. The CDR3 consists of 11 residues. Deletions cut 8 bases from V and 11 bases from J, with 15 bases between. CDR1 is MNHEY and CDR2 is SVGAGI in the germline V gene.

Sequencing was carried out using peripheral blood. The sequence derives from a man aged 40-49 years with acute or convalescent COVID-19. The J gene is TRBJ1-1, the V gene TRBV6-5; no clear D. The chain's CDR3 is CASGPGGEAFF. The CDR3, as DNA: TGTGCCAGCGGACCCGGAGGTGAGGCTTTCTTT.